Shown below are 18 T cell receptor beta chains from a single sample sequenced in a study of blood T cell repertoires in COVID-19. TCRdb's table, derived via immunoSEQ multiplex PCR, lists solely in-frame clones and lacks some. The sample has under 300,000 clones; about 85% are singletons. The sequencing sample was made of peripheral blood. These receptors originate from a man in his late teens or twenties with active or convalescent COVID-19.

This clone was picked up a small number of times. The rearrangement uses TRBV28 and TRBJ2-5; TRBD1 matches 7 bases. With 2 bases clipped from V and 7 bases from J, the junction kept 7 bases outside the gene matches. The CDR3 loop spans 14 amino acids. The germline V gene encodes CDR1 MDHEN and CDR2 SYDVKM. CDR3 sequence (DNA): TGTGCCAGCAGTTTACTACAGGGGTTGGGGACCCAGTACTTC. Its translation is CASSLLQGLGTQYF.

The chain recombines TRBV11-3 with TRBJ2-1; the D gene is possibly TRBD1 (5 bases). Per the germline V gene, CDR1 is SGHNT and CDR2 is YENEEA. This CDR3 comprises 12 residues. V lost 5 bases to trimming and J lost 7 bases, with 9 bases between them. CDR3 region: CASSLGRNEQFF. The CDR3 coding sequence is TGTGCCAGCAGCCTGGGGCGGAATGAGCAGTTCTTC. Full variable domain (missing parts from reference TRBV11-3 and TRBJ2-1): EAGVVQSPRYKIIEKKQPVAFWCNPISGHNTLYWYLQNLGQGPELLIRYENEEAVDDSQLPKDRFSAERLKGVDSTLKIQPAELGDSAVYLCASSLGRNEQFFGPGTRLTVL.

V usage is TRBV19 and J usage is TRBJ1-1; possibly TRBD1 for D (5 bases). CDR1 is LNHDA, CDR2 SQIVND, per germline (reference sequence). Trimming removed 6 bases at V and 1 base at J, with 24 bases between. The CDR3 totals 18 residues. CDR3 sequence (DNA): TGTGCCAGTAGCCCTGCTGAGGACATCGGCTTGGAGAACACTGAAGCTTTCTTT. Protein: CASSPAEDIGLENTEAFF.

The chain employs TRBV7-3 and TRBJ2-3, with 9 positions matching TRBD2. Germline V lookup: CDR1 SGHTA, CDR2 FQGTGA. This CDR3 spans 15 amino acids. The V and J ends lost 6 bases and 4 bases, in that order; junction bases with no gene match: 8. The CDR3, as DNA: TGTGCCAGCAGGAGTAGCGGGAGTAGAGCAGATACGCAGTATTTT. This translates into CASRSSGSRADTQYF.

This clone was detected a few times. This CDR3 is CASSPTVGQTTWQYF. The DNA for the CDR3 is TGTGCCAGCAGCCCTACAGTAGGACAGACGACTTGGCAGTACTTC. The chain links TRBV7-6 to TRBJ2-7, with D maybe TRBD1 (6 bases). Per the germline V gene, CDR1 is SGHVS and CDR2 is FNYEAQ. V dropped 5 bases and J dropped 9 bases, with 23 bases sitting between them. The CDR3 has 15 amino acids.

The chain has TRBV28 and TRBJ2-3, with D maybe TRBD2 (5 bases). With 5 bases removed from V and 4 bases from J, the gap between germline ends came to 10 bases. The CDR3 extends over 13 amino acids. Germline assignment: CDR1 MDHEN and CDR2 SYDVKM. CDR3 in DNA: TGTGCCAGCAGTCGGGGTTTCCCAGATACGCAGTATTTT. As protein: CASSRGFPDTQYF.

V usage is TRBV6-5 and J usage is TRBJ2-7; 7 positions agree with TRBD1. The V and J ends lost 4 bases and 7 bases, in that order; junction bases with no gene match: 4. The CDR3 contains 12 residues. CDR1 and CDR2 (germline): MNHEY, SVGAGI. As DNA, the CDR3 is TGTGCCAGCAGTTCTCACAGGGGTGAGCAGTACTTC. It translates to CASSSHRGEQYF.

The V gene is TRBV19, the J gene TRBJ1-1; TRBD1 is a possible D gene (6 bases). The CDR3 contains 13 residues. Trimming took off 10 bases at V and 3 bases at J, with 15 bases between the two ends. Looked up from germline, CDR1 is LNHDA and CDR2 is SQIVND (reference sequence). CDR3 loop: CATTDSRDTEAFF. CDR3 nucleotides: TGTGCCACTACGGACAGTCGGGACACTGAAGCTTTCTTT. The full variable domain, its missing parts supplied by reference TRBV19 and TRBJ1-1, is DGGITQSPKYLFRKEGQNVTLSCEQNLNHDAMYWYRQDPGQGLRLIYYSQIVNDFQKGDIAEGYSVSREKKESFPLTVTSAQKNPTAFYLCATTDSRDTEAFFGQGTRLTVV.

V gene TRBV18 combines with J gene TRBJ2-7, with 8 bases matching TRBD1. The germline CDR1 and CDR2 sequences are KGHSH and LQKENI. CDR3 length equals 15 residues. V lost 2 bases, J lost 3 bases, and 6 bases stayed unmatched. The CDR3 reads CASSPGTGDIYEQYF. In DNA, the CDR3 is TGTGCCAGCTCACCAGGGACAGGCGACATCTACGAGCAGTACTTC.

The chain is built from TRBV12-3 or TRBV12-4 and TRBJ1-2; D call uncertain. This CDR3 contains 11 residues. V dropped 6 bases and J dropped 6 bases, with 8 bases sitting between them. CDR3 sequence reads: CASSRFNGYTF. Written as DNA, the CDR3 is TGTGCCAGCAGCCGGTTCAATGGCTACACCTTC.

V usage is TRBV2 and J usage is TRBJ2-7, with 8 bases lining up with TRBD1. Trimming took 7 bases from V and 5 from J; bases not matched to a gene: 10. Germline V gene lookup returns CDR1 SNHLY and CDR2 FYNNEI. The CDR3 consists of 14 residues. The CDR3 DNA is TGTGCCAGCACCAGGGCAGGGGGCGGCGACGAGCAGTACTTC. Its translation: CASTRAGGGDEQYF.

The chain joins TRBV6-5 to TRBJ2-1, with a tentative D call TRBD1 (6 bases). V was trimmed by 5 bases and J by 6 bases, leaving 14 bases between them. Germline lookup yields CDR1 MNHEY and CDR2 SVGAGI. The CDR3 has 14 amino acids. Here the CDR3 DNA reads TGTGCCAGCAGTAAACAGGGTGGCCTCAATGAGCAGTTCTTC. Residues: CASSKQGGLNEQFF.

This clone was detected only a few times. The V and J genes are TRBV2 and TRBJ2-2; 10 bases agree with TRBD2. CDR1 is SNHLY, CDR2 FYNNEI, per germline. The CDR3 covers 20 residues. Germline trimming cut 8 bases from V and 5 bases from J; bases unmatched to any gene: 23. The CDR3 here is CASSLAASGSRVLGTGELFF. The CDR3 coding sequence is TGTGCCAGCTCCCTGGCCGCTAGCGGGAGTCGGGTACTGGGGACCGGGGAGCTGTTTTTT.

This chain connects TRBV28 to TRBJ2-2; possible D gene TRBD1, 6 bases. There are 19 residues in the CDR3. The ends were cut back, 3 bases at V and 4 bases at J, with 24 bases in the middle. Germline V lookup: CDR1 MDHEN, CDR2 SYDVKM. CDR3 nucleotide sequence: TGTGCCAGCAGTTTGGTACATTCCCTTCGACAGGCGGCCACCGGGGAGCTGTTTTTT. This encodes CASSLVHSLRQAATGELFF.

This chain connects TRBV28 to TRBJ1-5; TRBD1 is a possible D gene (6 bases). The CDR3 runs to 18 residues. From germline, CDR1 is MDHEN and CDR2 SYDVKM. The V end lost 8 bases, the J end lost 0 bases, and 23 bases lay between the germline ends. Here the CDR3 reads CASLRGPKQGYSNQPQHF. CDR3 DNA: TGTGCCAGCCTTAGAGGACCCAAACAGGGTTATAGCAATCAGCCCCAGCATTTT.

The rearrangement links TRBV6-5 to TRBJ1-2; maybe TRBD1 (6 bases). The CDR3 runs 15 residues. Germline CDR1 and CDR2: MNHEY and SVGAGI. Deletions cut 6 bases from V and 4 bases from J, with 18 bases between. For the CDR3, the DNA is TGTGCCAGCAGGGATACCACAGGGACGCCCTATGGCTACACCTTC. This encodes CASRDTTGTPYGYTF.

V is TRBV30 and J is TRBJ2-1; the D is unclear. Germline CDR1 and CDR2: GTSNPN and SVGIG (reference sequence). The CDR3 length is 13 residues. V dropped 3 bases and J dropped 0 bases, with 6 bases sitting between them. The CDR3 here is CAWRLSSYNEQFF. CDR3 sequence (DNA): TGTGCCTGGAGACTTAGCTCCTACAATGAGCAGTTCTTC.

CDR3 sequence reads: CATPREGPFNEQFF. The CDR3 bases are TGTGCCACCCCCCGGGAGGGCCCATTCAATGAGCAGTTCTTC. The chain uses TRBV15 and TRBJ2-1; 8 bases line up with TRBD2. The CDR3 has 14 residues. The trim removed 8 bases at V and 6 bases at J, leaving 9 bases unmatched. Germline loops: CDR1 LNHNV, CDR2 YYDKDF (reference sequence). The full variable domain, in which reference TRBV15 and TRBJ2-1 provide the parts outside the CDR3, is DAMVIQNPRYQVTQFGKPVTLSCSQTLNHNVMYWYQQKSSQAPKLLFHYYDKDFNNEADTPDNFQSRRPNTSFCFLDIRSPGLGDTAMYLCATPREGPFNEQFFGPGTRLTVL.